The clone carrying this TCR beta chain was detected a few times. The antigen is not known. These data come from a study of CD8 T cells in ankylosing spondylitis. Study results and limitations: About eight highly homologous variants made up a TCR beta motif that seemed to typify ankylosing spondylitis blood.

Using its own MiXCR run on the 5' RACE reads, TCRdb lists one record per CDR3 protein. There are 100,000 to 150,000 distinct CDR3 sequences in the sample; roughly 17% occur only once, and approximately 30% lies in the top ten. Trimming took off 5 bases at V and 1 base at J, with 17 bases between the two ends. Germline V lookup: CDR1 LNHDA, CDR2 SQIVND (reference sequence). The CDR3 is 16 residues long. This chain joins TRBV19 and TRBJ1-1; D perhaps matches TRBD1 (6 bases). The origin of this receptor is a male donor with ankylosing spondylitis. The sequenced material came from blood, either unsorted or a sorted T cell fraction (not recorded which). The CDR3 is CASSAPEGGPNTEAFF. The DNA of the CDR3 is TGTGCCAGTAGTGCCCCCGAGGGGGGACCGAACACTGAAGCTTTCTTT.